This paragraph covers one T cell receptor (beta chain) sequence. No antigen is known for it. This record comes from a study of cytomegalovirus exposure and HLA in healthy donors. Study overall: In terms of ancestry, the Caucasian-associated cluster contained 81% of the approximately 430 genotyped donors.

Study outcomes and limitations: With later analysis, a missense DCLRE1C variant became linked to TCR beta V- and J-gene trimming. Within the data, a cluster of highly shared sequence variants was likely a sequencing artifact.

V was cut by 5 bases and J by 7 bases, with 21 bases left in between. Germline V gene data show CDR1 as MNHNY and CDR2 as SVGAGI (reference sequence). The CDR3 is 15 residues long. Primers for the PCR totalled 60 Vbeta and 13 Jbeta. The table came from immunoSEQ multiplex PCR; TCRdb's copy has only in-frame clones and leaves some out. This sample's clone table lists about 75,000 clones. The V call is TRBV6-6, the J call TRBJ2-7, with TRBD1 as a possible D gene (6 bases). Specimen: PBMCs. The sequence came from a middle-aged man in good health and CMV-seronegative. CDR3 DNA: TGTGCCAGCAGTGGACCCGGGACAAGGAGTGCGGAGCAGTACTTC. It is translated as CASSGPGTRSAEQYF.